This section outlines one T cell receptor beta chain sequence together with its context. Its antigen is not identified. The data stem from a study of a mutant IDH1 vaccine in newly diagnosed glioma. Whole-study context: Patients received vaccination from 4-6 weeks after radiotherapy alone, or with temozolomide cycles. A roughly 62% male, approximately 38% female split and a mean age of about 44 years characterized treated patients. The therapy given earlier, which was standard therapy, consisted of radiotherapy, temozolomide, or both, and most of the patients received both. Week 35 was safety follow-up visit V12; week 47 was end-of-study visit V13.

Described time point: week 47, end of study. Each dose of the vaccine consisted of 300 ug of mutant IDH1 20-mer peptide, with topical imiquimod. Here immunoSEQ multiplex PCR was the method, and the copy in TCRdb shows in-frame clones only, minus some. The sample contains about 56,000 clones, roughly 76% of which appear only once. This CDR3 is built from 14 residues. J was trimmed by 5 bases and V by 6 bases; bases with no gene match: 8. Germline values: CDR1 SNHLY, CDR2 FYNNEI. Sequenced here: PBMCs, sampled from a glioma patient whose treatment included an IDH1 peptide vaccine. This sequence was found in a man aged 50-60 years with glioma. The V and J genes are TRBV2 and TRBJ2-5; 8 bases map to TRBD1. The CDR3 DNA sequence: TGTGCCAGCAGGGAGCGACAGGGGATGGAGACCCAGTACTTC. Protein product: CASRERQGMETQYF.